This TCR beta chain was captured by sequencing in a study of blood T cell repertoires in COVID-19. This CDR3 contains 13 residues. Per germline, CDR1 LNHDA and CDR2 SQIVND (reference sequence). Germline trimming cut 7 bases from V and 11 bases from J; bases unmatched to any gene: 6. Sequencing used immunoSEQ multiplex PCR; TCRdb keeps in-frame clones, though not all of them. This sample has around 280,000 clones, with 85% found just once. V and J are TRBV19 and TRBJ1-6; 9 bases are a match to TRBD1. Sequencing was performed on peripheral blood. This receptor was identified in a woman in her fifties or sixties with active or convalescent COVID-19. DNA for the CDR3: TGTGCCAGTAAGACAGGGGGGGAGGCACCCCTCCACTTT. It translates to CASKTGGEAPLHF.